This T cell receptor (beta chain) comes out of a study of CD8+ T cells in alopecia areata. This clone came up a few times. The same CDR3 also results from other DNA sequences found in this sample. Reverse transcribed after extraction, RNA yielded cDNA as the sequencing template. Libraries were prepared by immunoSEQ multiplex PCR; TCRdb keeps only in-frame clonotypes and omits some of them. The table shows over 150,000 clones, with 63% occurring only once. The receptor's source is a human donor with alopecia areata. The sequenced sample was CD4+ T cells sorted from blood, obtained at week 0.

The CDR3 DNA reads as TGCAGCGTTGGCGGCAGCTCCTACAATGAGCAGTTCTTC. This encodes CSVGGSSYNEQFF. This chain joins TRBV29-1 and TRBJ2-1; D gene ambiguous. V lost 4 bases and J lost 0, with 7 bases in between. The CDR3 has 13 amino acids. The germline V gene has CDR1 SQVTM and CDR2 ANQGSEA.